A single T cell receptor (beta chain) is shown here with its context. This CDR3 has 13 amino acids. V was cut by 4 bases and J by 9 bases, with 18 bases left in between. In germline, CDR1 is DFQATT, CDR2 SNEGSKA (reference sequence). No cell sorting was done before RNA was extracted from the tissue. This entry is derived from a study of tumor and adjacent non-tumor tissue in lung cancer. Study at large: There were around 11 adenocarcinoma, 2 squamous cell carcinoma and 1 small cell lung cancer cases. Patients were aged about 31 to 76, some 10 men and 4 to 6 women, stage I to III. Each sample yielded around 4 million productive TCRbeta reads on average.

Three rounds of nested PCR, following a modified ARM-PCR protocol, produced the TCRbeta library. MiXCR, applied by TCRdb to the multiplex PCR reads, yields one record per CDR3 protein. The table records roughly 200,000 distinct CDR3 sequences, less than 80% of them present only once. The sequenced sample was lung tumor tissue. The source is a man aged 55 to 70 with non-small cell lung cancer. This chain joins TRBV20-1 and TRBJ1-2; tentative D call: TRBD1 (6 bases). The CDR3 region has the DNA TGCAGTGCTATGCGGGACACTTCATATTGCTACACCTTC. As protein: CSAMRDTSYCYTF.